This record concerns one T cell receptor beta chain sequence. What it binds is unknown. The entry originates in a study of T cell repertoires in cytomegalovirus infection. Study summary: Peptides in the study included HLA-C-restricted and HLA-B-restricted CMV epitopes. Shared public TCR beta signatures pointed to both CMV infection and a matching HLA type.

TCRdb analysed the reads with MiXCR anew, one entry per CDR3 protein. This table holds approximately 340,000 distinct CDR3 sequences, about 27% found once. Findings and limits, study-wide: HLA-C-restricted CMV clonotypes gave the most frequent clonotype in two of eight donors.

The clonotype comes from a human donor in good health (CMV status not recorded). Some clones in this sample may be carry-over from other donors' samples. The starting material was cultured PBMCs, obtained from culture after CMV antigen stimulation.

The CDR3 coding sequence is TGTGCCAGCAGCACCGAAGGGGTGGTCCCATACGAGCAGTACTTC. Its protein is CASSTEGVVPYEQYF. The chain couples TRBV6-2 or TRBV6-3 to TRBJ2-7; D may be TRBD1 (5 bases). CDR1 is MNHEY, CDR2 SVGEGT, per germline. CDR3 length equals 15 residues. Trimming removed 6 bases from V and 4 bases from J, with 19 bases in between.